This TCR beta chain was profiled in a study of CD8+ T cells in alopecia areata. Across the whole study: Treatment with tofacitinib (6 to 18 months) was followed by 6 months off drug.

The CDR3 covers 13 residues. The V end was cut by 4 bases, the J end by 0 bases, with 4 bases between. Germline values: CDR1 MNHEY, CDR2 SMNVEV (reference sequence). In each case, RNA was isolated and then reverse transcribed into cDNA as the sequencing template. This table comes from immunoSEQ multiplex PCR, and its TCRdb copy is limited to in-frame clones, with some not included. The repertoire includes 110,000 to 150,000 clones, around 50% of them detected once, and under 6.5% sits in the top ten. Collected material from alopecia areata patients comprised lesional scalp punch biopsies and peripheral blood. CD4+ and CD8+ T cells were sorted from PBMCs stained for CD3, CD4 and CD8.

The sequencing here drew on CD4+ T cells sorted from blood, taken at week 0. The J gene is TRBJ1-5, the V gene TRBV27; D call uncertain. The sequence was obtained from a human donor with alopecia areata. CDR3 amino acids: CASSWGSNQPQHF. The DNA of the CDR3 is TGTGCCAGCAGTTGGGGTAGCAATCAGCCCCAGCATTTT.